The rows below give T cell receptor beta chains drawn from one sample of a study of CD8 T cells in ankylosing spondylitis. TCRdb re-called the 5' RACE reads with MiXCR, one entry per CDR3 protein. The data contain about 110,000 distinct CDR3 sequences, about 24% of them singletons. Input material: synovial fluid, either unsorted or a sorted T cell fraction (not recorded which). All receptors come from a male donor with ankylosing spondylitis. The CDR3 runs from the conserved cysteine through the conserved F or W. The D gene is left open where the match is weak. Only part of the rows carry a size: once, few, many, or a class if the clone is expanded.

>TRBJ1-3|TRBV6-1|12|NA|NA
TGTGCCAGCGATACAGGTGGAAACACCATATATTTT
CASDTGGNTIYF
>TRBJ1-5|TRBV29-1|15|NA|NA
TGCAGCGTTGAATTTGCGGGACGGATCAATCAGCCCCAGCATTTT
CSVEFAGRINQPQHF
>TRBJ2-5|TRBV27|13|few|NA
TGTGCCAGCAGTTACAGGGTTCAAGAGACCCAGTACTTC
CASSYRVQETQYF
>TRBJ2-3|TRBV14|16|many|TRBD1
TGTGCCAGCAGCCGCTACAGGGGCGGGCCCACAGATACGCAGTATTTT
CASSRYRGGPTDTQYF
>TRBJ1-4|TRBV5-6|15|few|NA
TGTGCCAGCAGCTTGAGGCGATTCGGCGGTGAAAAACTGTTTTTT
CASSLRRFGGEKLFF
>TRBJ2-3|TRBV5-6|13|NA|NA
TGTGCCAGCAGCCTCCCGACTGGGGATACGCAGTATTTT
CASSLPTGDTQYF
>TRBJ2-7|TRBV7-2|13|many|NA
TGTGCCAGCAGCCCAAACCGGTTCTACGAGCAGTACTTC
CASSPNRFYEQYF
>TRBJ2-2|TRBV28|14|NA|NA
TGTGCCAGCGGTGGTGTAGGTCTAACCGGGGAGCTGTTTTTT
CASGGVGLTGELFF
>TRBJ1-2|TRBV12-3/TRBV12-4|15|many|NA
TGTGCCAGCAGTCTACAATTGGCAGCCGTAAATGACTACACCTTC
CASSLQLAAVNDYTF
>TRBJ2-5|TRBV20-1|13|NA|NA
TGCAGTGCAGCAGGTGGGGTGGGGGAGACCCAGTACTTC
CSAAGGVGETQYF
>TRBJ2-5|TRBV7-2|13|NA|NA
TGTGCCAGCAGTTTGGGGATTCAAGAGACCCAGTACTTC
CASSLGIQETQYF
>TRBJ1-1|TRBV6-1|16|few|TRBD1
TGTGCCAGCAGTGGCGGCACGGGACAGGGAAACACTGAAGCTTTCTTT
CASSGGTGQGNTEAFF
>TRBJ2-1|TRBV5-1|15|few|NA
TGCGCCAGCAGCCCTAGCGTAAGCTCCTACAATGAGCAGTTCTTC
CASSPSVSSYNEQFF
>TRBJ1-1|TRBV4-2|14|few|NA
TGTGCCAGCAGCCAGGCCGACAGAGGCACTGAAGCTTTCTTT
CASSQADRGTEAFF
>TRBJ1-5|TRBV12-3/TRBV12-4|15|many|NA
TGTGCCAGCAGTTTACATCTTCCAGCTAATCAGCCCCAGCATTTT
CASSLHLPANQPQHF
>TRBJ1-1|TRBV7-7|13|few|NA
TGTGCCAGCAGCTTGGACCAGGGGACTGAAGCTTTCTTT
CASSLDQGTEAFF
>TRBJ1-1|TRBV20-1|13|NA|TRBD1
TGCAGTGCCCCGACAGGGGCCAACACTGAAGCTTTCTTT
CSAPTGANTEAFF
>TRBJ1-1|TRBV29-1|13|NA|NA
TGCAGCGTTTGTTTCTTGGGGGACACTGAAGCTTTCTTT
CSVCFLGDTEAFF
>TRBJ2-1|TRBV3-1|12|many|NA
TGTGCCAGCAGCCAAGAAGACAATGAGCAGTTCTTC
CASSQEDNEQFF
>TRBJ2-1|TRBV5-1|15|few|NA
TGCGCCAGCAGCCGAGGGCTAGCGAAAGACAATGAGCAGTTCTTC
CASSRGLAKDNEQFF
>TRBJ1-2|TRBV30|13|once|NA
TGTGCCTGGAGTAAGGGGCAAGGGCATGGCTACACCTTC
CAWSKGQGHGYTF
>TRBJ2-2|TRBV27|12|NA|NA
TGTGCCAGCAGTGTGAACACCGGGGAGCTGTTTTTT
CASSVNTGELFF
>TRBJ2-7|TRBV20-1|10|few|NA
TGCAGTGCTTCCCGGAACGAGCAGTACTTC
CSASRNEQYF
>TRBJ2-1|TRBV30|15|NA|TRBD2
TGTGCCTGGAGTGTACTAGCGGGAGTCGACAATGAGCAGTTCTTC
CAWSVLAGVDNEQFF
>TRBJ2-7|TRBV10-3|12|NA|NA
TGTGCCATCAGTGAGCCCCCCTACGAGCAGTACTTC
CAISEPPYEQYF
>TRBJ2-7|TRBV11-2|12|few|NA
TGTGCCAGCAGCTTACAGCCCTACGAGCAGTACTTC
CASSLQPYEQYF
>TRBJ1-1|TRBV30|13|NA|NA
TGTGCCTGGAGTCCCGTGCCGATGACTGAAGCTTTCTTT
CAWSPVPMTEAFF
>TRBJ2-3|TRBV6-2/TRBV6-3|14|NA|NA
TGTGCCAGCAGCCCCAGGACCATCACAGATACGCAGTATTTT
CASSPRTITDTQYF
>TRBJ1-3|TRBV6-1|16|NA|TRBD1
TGTGCCAGCAGCTCGACCGGGACAGCCTCTGGAAACACCATATATTTT
CASSSTGTASGNTIYF
>TRBJ1-3|TRBV28|15|NA|NA
TGTGCCAGCTCCCCGCTGGGGCTCTCTGGAAACACCATATATTTT
CASSPLGLSGNTIYF
>TRBJ1-2|TRBV20-1|13|NA|NA
TGCAGTGCTAGGAAGTGGCAGGCCTATGGCTACACCTTC
CSARKWQAYGYTF
>TRBJ2-2|TRBV11-2|16|NA|NA
TGTGCCAGCAGCCTCGCCGGGACGCTCGACACCGGGGAGCTGTTTTTT
CASSLAGTLDTGELFF
>TRBJ1-2|TRBV11-2|13|NA|TRBD1
TGTGCCAGCAGCTTAGATCGGGACAGTGGCTACACCTTC
CASSLDRDSGYTF
>TRBJ1-5|TRBV20-1|15|few|TRBD1
TGCAGTGCTAGAGATCCAACAGGGGGCGGGCAGCCCCAGCATTTT
CSARDPTGGGQPQHF
>TRBJ2-7|TRBV2|14|NA|TRBD2
TGTGCCAGCATCCCGGGACTAGTTGGTTACGAGCAGTACTTC
CASIPGLVGYEQYF
>TRBJ2-3|TRBV12-5|13|NA|TRBD2
TGTGCTAGTGGTCGGGAGGGGGTAGATACGCAGTATTTT
CASGREGVDTQYF
>TRBJ2-2|TRBV24-1|14|NA|TRBD1
TGTGCCACCAGTGCGACAGGGGATACCGGGGAGCTGTTTTTT
CATSATGDTGELFF
>TRBJ2-3|TRBV27|15|few|TRBD1
TGTGCCAGCAGTCCCCGGACAGGTGGGACAGATACGCAGTATTTT
CASSPRTGGTDTQYF
>TRBJ1-1|TRBV5-1|15|many|NA
TGCGCCAGCAGTTCCAATATTCGGGGGAACACTGAAGCTTTCTTT
CASSSNIRGNTEAFF
>TRBJ2-7|TRBV6-2/TRBV6-3|21|few|TRBD1
TGTGCCGAATCAAGGCCTAGGGGGGACAGGGTGCTCCAACTTAAATCCTACGAGCAGTACTTC
CAESRPRGDRVLQLKSYEQYF
>TRBJ2-3|TRBV7-2|16|many|NA
TGTGCCAGCAGCCTAGGGGCGGGATCTGACACAGATACGCAGTATTTT
CASSLGAGSDTDTQYF
>TRBJ2-7|TRBV5-6|14|NA|TRBD1
TGTGCCAGCAGCTTTTGGGACAGGGATTACGAGCAGTACTTC
CASSFWDRDYEQYF
>TRBJ2-3|TRBV4-2|20|NA|TRBD2
TGTGCCAGCAGCCCATCAGGGTCTAGCGGGAGCAAGGGTAGCACAGATACGCAGTATTTT
CASSPSGSSGSKGSTDTQYF
>TRBJ2-5|TRBV7-7|13|few|NA
TGTGCCAGCAGCGCCGAGAGGGGAGAGACCCAGTACTTC
CASSAERGETQYF
>TRBJ1-4|TRBV7-8|13|few|NA
TGTGCCAGCAGCTTGCCCCTTAATGAAAAACTGTTTTTT
CASSLPLNEKLFF
>TRBJ1-5|TRBV20-1|14|NA|NA
TGCAGTGCCCTGGAACAGCTATCGAATCAGCCCCAGCATTTT
CSALEQLSNQPQHF
>TRBJ2-7|TRBV2|18|many|NA
TGTGCCAGCAGTTCATGGGGGAGTGGGTACAGAGACCCCTACGAGCAGTACTTC
CASSSWGSGYRDPYEQYF
>TRBJ1-1|TRBV7-9|11|many|NA
TGTGCCAGCAGAGGGGGCACTGAAGCTTTCTTT
CASRGGTEAFF
>TRBJ1-4|TRBV27|16|many|TRBD1
TGTGCCAGCAGTTTCGTACAGGGGCGGGCTAATGAAAAACTGTTTTTT
CASSFVQGRANEKLFF
>TRBJ2-7|TRBV4-1|15|many|NA
TGCGCCAGCAGCCAAGACCCCTCCGGTACCTACGAGCAGTACTTC
CASSQDPSGTYEQYF
>TRBJ1-5|TRBV20-1|18|few|NA
TGCAGTGCTAGTCGCCAGGCCGGGCCCCTCTATAGCAATCAGCCCCAGCATTTT
CSASRQAGPLYSNQPQHF
>TRBJ1-5|TRBV20-1|13|many|NA
TGCAGTGCTAGAGGAGGATTCAATCAGCCCCAGCATTTT
CSARGGFNQPQHF
>TRBJ1-3|TRBV2|17|many|NA
TGTGCCAGCAGTGAAGTTCGGAGGGTCAGCTCTGGAAACACCATATATTTT
CASSEVRRVSSGNTIYF
>TRBJ2-3|TRBV20-1|14|NA|TRBD2
TGCAGTGCTTCGGGACTAGCGGTCCCAGATACGCAGTATTTT
CSASGLAVPDTQYF
>TRBJ2-2|TRBV4-2|12|NA|NA
TGTGCCAGCAGCCAAGGTACCGGGGAGCTGTTTTTT
CASSQGTGELFF